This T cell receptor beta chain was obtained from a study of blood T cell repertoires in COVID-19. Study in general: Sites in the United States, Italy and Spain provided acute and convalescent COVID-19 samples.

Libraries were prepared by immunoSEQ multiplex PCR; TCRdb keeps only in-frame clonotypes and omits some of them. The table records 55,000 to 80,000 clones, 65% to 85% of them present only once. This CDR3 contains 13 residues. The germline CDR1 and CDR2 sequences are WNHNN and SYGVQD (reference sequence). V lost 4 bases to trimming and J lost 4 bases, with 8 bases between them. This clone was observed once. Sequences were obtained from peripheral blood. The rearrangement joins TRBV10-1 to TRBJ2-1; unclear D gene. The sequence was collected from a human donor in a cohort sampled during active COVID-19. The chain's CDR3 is CASSADAYNEQFF. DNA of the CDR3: TGCGCCAGCAGTGCCGATGCGTACAATGAGCAGTTCTTC.